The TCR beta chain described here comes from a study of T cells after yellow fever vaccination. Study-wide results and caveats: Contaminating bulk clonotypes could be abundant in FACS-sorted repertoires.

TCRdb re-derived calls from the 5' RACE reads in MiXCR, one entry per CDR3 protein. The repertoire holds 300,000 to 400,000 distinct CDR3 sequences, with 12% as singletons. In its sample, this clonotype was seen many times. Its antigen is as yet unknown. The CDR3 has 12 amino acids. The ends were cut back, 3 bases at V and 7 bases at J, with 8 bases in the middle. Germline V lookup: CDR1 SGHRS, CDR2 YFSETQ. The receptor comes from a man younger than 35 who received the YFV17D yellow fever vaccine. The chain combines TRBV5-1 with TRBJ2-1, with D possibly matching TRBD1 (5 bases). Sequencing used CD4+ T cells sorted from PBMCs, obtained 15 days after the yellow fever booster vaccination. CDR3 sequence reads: CASSWGSNEQFF. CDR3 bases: TGCGCCAGCAGCTGGGGCTCTAATGAGCAGTTCTTC.